Included here is one TCR beta chain sequence, with context. V gave up 7 bases and J gave up 1 base, with 10 bases separating them. The CDR3 is made up of 13 amino acids. The germline V gene encodes CDR1 MNHEY and CDR2 SVGAGI. In Seattle, patients joined the study during active infection and were tracked longitudinally. The sample comes from a study of blood T cell repertoires in COVID-19. Study-wide background: From the United States, Italy and Spain came samples of acute and convalescent COVID-19. Sample material is recorded as cDNA or gDNA derived from T cells, B-cell-depleted T cells, or PBMCs.

Original processing methods: For nucleated cells, counts were estimated from reference gene primer amplification. Data came from immunoSEQ multiplex PCR; TCRdb stores just in-frame clones and leaves some out. That table is the source of V, J and clone size, and D and trimming were worked out from the DNA. The sample has about 200,000 clones; 85% are singletons. The chain recombines TRBV6-5 with TRBJ2-5; tentative D call: TRBD1 (6 bases). This TCR was sampled from a man aged 55 to 70 with COVID-19, enrolled during active disease. The sequenced sample was peripheral blood. The CDR3: CASKDRPQETQYF. The CDR3 bases are TGTGCCAGCAAAGACAGGCCCCAAGAGACCCAGTACTTC.